This T cell receptor (beta chain) was found in a study of graft-versus-host responses after intestinal transplantation. Study context: Among the recipients, all got anti-thymocyte globulin induction and then tacrolimus and steroids for approximately 3 years. General observations from the study: Researchers found GvH clones in recipient marrow, and some showed up first in ileum or blood.

This table comes from immunoSEQ multiplex PCR, and its TCRdb copy is limited to in-frame clones, with some not included. The data contain some 24,000 clones, roughly 85% of them singletons. This clone was counted a few times. The target antigen is unknown. Germline-derived CDR1 and CDR2 are SNHLY and FYNNEI. The CDR3 has 17 amino acids. Unmatched junction bases numbered 11, after V lost 6 bases and J lost 4 bases. This chain joins TRBV2 and TRBJ2-2; 10 positions agree with TRBD2. This clonotype was obtained from a human patient who received an intestinal transplant, so some T cells may come from the graft donor. The sequencing here drew on PBMCs, taken just over 450 days after intestinal transplant. CDR3 loop: CASRVGAGGPTTGELFF. CDR3 sequence (DNA): TGTGCCAGCAGAGTGGGAGCGGGAGGGCCGACCACCGGGGAGCTGTTTTTT.